The 8 T cell receptor beta chains in this list originate from one sample, sequenced in a study of a mutant IDH1 vaccine in newly diagnosed glioma. Their antigens remain unidentified. The data were produced by immunoSEQ multiplex PCR, yet TCRdb's version contains in-frame clones alone and is incomplete. The repertoire has fewer than 40,000 clones, 80% to 85% of them found once; the top ten carry around 28%. Time point here: week 47, end of study. Vaccination used 300 ug of mutant IDH1 20-mer peptide per dose, with topical imiquimod. The sequences come from PBMCs, collected from a glioma patient whose treatment included an IDH1 peptide vaccine. All receptors derive from a man between 25 and 39 years old with glioma.

A single count supports this clone. The rearrangement links TRBV15 to TRBJ1-6; 8 nucleotides match TRBD1. Trimming removed 3 bases from V and 9 bases from J; junction bases left unmatched: 1. Per germline, CDR1 LNHNV and CDR2 YYDKDF (reference sequence). The CDR3 length is 13 residues. CDR3 residues: CATSRDRASPLHF. The CDR3 coding sequence is TGTGCCACCAGCAGGGACAGGGCTTCACCCCTCCACTTT.

This chain uses TRBV5-1 with TRBJ2-5; TRBD2 matches 10 bases. V shed 6 bases, J shed 2 bases, and the junction held 13 bases outside the gene matches. CDR3 length: 17 amino acids. Germline V lookup: CDR1 SGHRS, CDR2 YFSETQ. The CDR3: CASTRWSSGGPQETQYF. CDR3 bases: TGCGCCAGCACCAGATGGAGTAGCGGGGGGCCACAAGAGACCCAGTACTTC.

This clone has only one observation. The chain carries TRBV19 and TRBJ1-4; possible D gene TRBD1, 6 bases. V was shortened by 4 bases and J by 3 bases, with 12 bases between the two germline ends. The CDR3 has 15 amino acids. The germline CDR1 and CDR2 sequences are LNHDA and SQIVND (reference sequence). As DNA, the CDR3 is TGTGCCAGTAGTAACCAGGGGACGCCTAATGAAAAACTGTTTTTT. Its protein product is CASSNQGTPNEKLFF.

The chain is built from TRBV7-9 and TRBJ1-6; D is uncertain. Trimming pared 6 bases from V and 10 bases from J, leaving 10 bases between. The CDR3 consists of 12 residues. Germline CDR1 is SEHNR and CDR2 is FQNEAQ (reference sequence). The CDR3 coding sequence is TGTGCCAGCAGTGACGGGCAATCACCCCTCCACTTT. The encoded protein is CASSDGQSPLHF.

V usage is TRBV2 and J usage is TRBJ2-2; no reliable D call. Germline assignment: CDR1 SNHLY and CDR2 FYNNEI. This CDR3 spans 14 amino acids. The V and J ends lost 6 bases and 5 bases respectively, with 13 bases between them. In DNA, the CDR3 is TGTGCCAGCAGCGAGCATTTCGGTACCGGGGAGCTGTTTTTT. The encoded protein is CASSEHFGTGELFF.

This chain connects TRBV7-9 to TRBJ1-1; maybe TRBD1 (6 bases). The CDR3 has 19 amino acids. The V and J ends lost 5 bases and 4 bases respectively, with 29 bases between them. Germline CDR1 and CDR2: SEHNR and FQNEAQ (reference sequence). The DNA of the CDR3 is TGTGCCAGCAGCCCACCGAGGGGGGGGGCGCCCACCTTGGGCACTGAAGCTTTCTTT. Translating gives CASSPPRGGAPTLGTEAFF.

This rearrangement joins TRBV2 to TRBJ2-1; 13 bases map to TRBD2. V lost 6 bases and J lost 9; bases outside the gene matches: 5. This CDR3 has 14 amino acids. Germline V CDR1 and CDR2: SNHLY, FYNNEI. This CDR3 reads CASRRLAGGGEQFF. CDR3 in DNA: TGTGCCAGCAGAAGACTAGCGGGAGGTGGTGAGCAGTTCTTC.

This chain connects TRBV6-1 to TRBJ2-7; D remains unclear. CDR1 is MNHNS and CDR2 is SASEGT in the germline V gene. V was clipped by 2 bases and J by 5 bases, with 4 bases between them. The CDR3 contains 11 residues. The CDR3 sequence: CASSEFHEQYF. The DNA of the CDR3 is TGTGCCAGCAGTGAATTCCACGAGCAGTACTTC.